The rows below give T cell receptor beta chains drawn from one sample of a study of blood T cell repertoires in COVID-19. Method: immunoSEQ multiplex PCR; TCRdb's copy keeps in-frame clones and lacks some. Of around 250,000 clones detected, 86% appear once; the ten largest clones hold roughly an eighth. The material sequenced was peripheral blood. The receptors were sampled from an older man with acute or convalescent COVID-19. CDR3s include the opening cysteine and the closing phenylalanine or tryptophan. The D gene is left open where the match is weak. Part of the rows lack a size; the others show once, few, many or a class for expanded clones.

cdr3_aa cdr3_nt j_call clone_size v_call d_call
CASSETGDNSPLHF TGTGCCAGCAGTGAGACAGGGGATAATTCACCCCTCCACTTT TRBJ1-6 NA TRBV6-1 TRBD1
CASSSYAGGPGGELFF TGTGCCAGCAGCTCTTACGCGGGGGGGCCGGGCGGGGAGCTGTTTTTT TRBJ2-2 NA TRBV5-4 TRBD2
CASSIGLAGTDTQYF TGTGCCAGCAGCATAGGACTAGCGGGAACAGATACGCAGTATTTT TRBJ2-3 NA TRBV7-3 TRBD2
CASSAVGGTDTQYF TGTGCCAGCAGCGCCGTCGGGGGCACAGATACGCAGTATTTT TRBJ2-3 NA TRBV9 NA
CSASQGSASNQPQHF TGCAGTGCTAGTCAGGGCAGCGCTAGCAATCAGCCCCAGCATTTT TRBJ1-5 few TRBV20-1 NA
CASRGPVGSGYTF TGTGCCAGCAGGGGGCCCGTCGGTTCCGGCTACACCTTC TRBJ1-2 once TRBV28 NA
CASSKPSGTNTEAFF TGTGCCAGCAGCAAGCCCAGCGGGACGAACACTGAAGCTTTCTTT TRBJ1-1 NA TRBV6-5 NA
CASNVRPLSGYTF TGTGCCAGTAATGTCAGGCCTCTTTCCGGCTACACCTTC TRBJ1-2 NA TRBV19 NA
CASSFGTGFTSLTLHF TGTGCCAGCAGTTTTGGGACAGGATTCACCTCCCTCACCCTCCACTTT TRBJ1-6 NA TRBV6-2/TRBV6-3 TRBD1
CASSQVVKQGANYGYTF TGTGCCAGCAGCCAAGTTGTAAAACAGGGTGCGAACTATGGCTACACCTTC TRBJ1-2 NA TRBV3-1/TRBV3-2 NA
CASSPSAVWSSYNEQFF TGTGCCAGCAGCCCTTCGGCGGTTTGGAGTTCCTACAATGAGCAGTTCTTC TRBJ2-1 NA TRBV9 NA
CATSWTQGEQYF TGTGCCACCAGTTGGACCCAGGGGGAGCAGTACTTC TRBJ2-7 NA TRBV15 NA
CASSGEQGFSTDTQYF TGCGCCAGCAGCGGGGAACAGGGATTTAGCACAGATACGCAGTATTTT TRBJ2-3 NA TRBV10-1 NA
CASRPLAGSHEQYF TGTGCCAGCAGGCCCCTAGCGGGTTCACACGAGCAGTACTTC TRBJ2-7 NA TRBV27 TRBD2
CSVQQGSNQPQHF TGCAGCGTTCAACAGGGTAGCAATCAGCCCCAGCATTTT TRBJ1-5 NA TRBV29-1 NA
CASSIQGVETQYF TGTGCCAGTAGTATCCAGGGTGTAGAGACCCAGTACTTC TRBJ2-5 NA TRBV19 NA
CANSPPQAGAFF TGTGCCAACTCACCACCGCAGGCGGGAGCTTTCTTT TRBJ1-1 NA TRBV18 NA
CASSPRDRGSGANVLTF TGTGCCAGCTCACCGCGGGACAGGGGTTCTGGGGCCAACGTCCTGACTTTC TRBJ2-6 NA TRBV18 TRBD1
CASSWGRDQPQHF TGTGCCAGCAGCTGGGGCAGAGATCAGCCCCAGCATTTT TRBJ1-5 NA TRBV7-2 NA
CASSQGNSNQPQHF TGTGCCAGCAGTCAGGGAAATAGCAATCAGCCCCAGCATTTT TRBJ1-5 NA TRBV6-5 NA
CASSFGGRYNEQFF TGTGCCAGCAGCTTTGGGGGCCGATACAATGAGCAGTTCTTC TRBJ2-1 NA TRBV5-5 NA
CASSPASGAFQETQYF TGTGCCAGTAGCCCGGCTAGCGGGGCCTTCCAAGAGACCCAGTACTTC TRBJ2-5 NA TRBV19 TRBD2
CASSTSGTGVNEQFF TGCGCCAGCAGCACCTCCGGGACAGGGGTCAATGAGCAGTTCTTC TRBJ2-1 NA TRBV5-1 TRBD1
CASSSQGGNSPLHF TGCGCCAGCAGCTCCCAGGGGGGAAATTCACCCCTCCACTTT TRBJ1-6 NA TRBV5-1 TRBD1
CASRPSDRANTEAFF TGTGCCAGCAGACCTAGCGACAGGGCGAACACTGAAGCTTTCTTT TRBJ1-1 NA TRBV3-1/TRBV3-2 TRBD1
CASSKEGGNNYGYTF TGTGCCAGCAGCAAAGAAGGCGGCAATAACTATGGCTACACCTTC TRBJ1-2 NA TRBV21-1 NA
CASSFEGQTFYEQYF TGCGCCAGCAGCTTCGAGGGACAGACATTCTACGAGCAGTACTTC TRBJ2-7 NA TRBV5-1 TRBD1
CASSSRDSSYEQYF TGTGCCAGCAGCTCACGGGACAGCTCCTACGAGCAGTACTTC TRBJ2-7 NA TRBV7-8 TRBD1
CATSDPTQGAGSNQPQHF TGTGCCACCAGTGATCCGACACAGGGGGCTGGGAGCAATCAGCCCCAGCATTTT TRBJ1-5 NA TRBV24-1 TRBD1
CASSPEGDTEAFF TGTGCCAGCAGCCCCGAAGGGGACACTGAAGCTTTCTTT TRBJ1-1 few TRBV4-2 NA
CASSLGQPSLTQYF TGTGCCAGCAGCTTGGGCCAGCCTAGTCTGACCCAGTACTTC TRBJ2-5 NA TRBV5-5 NA
CASSEGRGHTEAFF TGTGCCAGCAGTGAAGGCAGGGGGCACACTGAAGCTTTCTTT TRBJ1-1 NA TRBV2 TRBD1
CSVDGLYNEQFF TGCAGCGTTGATGGCCTGTACAATGAGCAGTTCTTC TRBJ2-1 once TRBV29-1 NA
CASSFSAPGQGNYNEQFF TGTGCCAGCAGTTTTTCAGCCCCGGGACAGGGAAACTACAATGAGCAGTTCTTC TRBJ2-1 NA TRBV28 TRBD1
CASSLDHTGNVGEQYF TGTGCCAGCAGCTTAGATCACACAGGGAATGTAGGCGAGCAGTACTTC TRBJ2-7 once TRBV11-2 NA
CASSLAGGRNTEAFF TGCGCCAGCAGCTTGGCCGGGGGGAGGAACACTGAAGCTTTCTTT TRBJ1-1 NA TRBV5-1 NA
CATSRDVSNEQFF TGTGCCACCAGCAGAGATGTGAGCAATGAGCAGTTCTTC TRBJ2-1 NA TRBV15 NA
CASSGGGPETQYF TGTGCCAGTAGTGGCGGGGGACCGGAGACCCAGTACTTC TRBJ2-5 NA TRBV19 TRBD2